Presented here are 27 T cell receptor beta chains from one specimen sequenced in a study of regulatory T cells in long-lasting Graves disease. Building the TCR beta libraries relied on iRepertoire HTBI primers, and CDR3 regions underwent Arm-PCR. TCRdb re-derived calls from the multiplex PCR reads in MiXCR, one entry per CDR3 protein. The sample carries some 340,000 distinct CDR3 sequences, about an eighth recorded once. Time point: newly diagnosed GD, antithyroid drugs for less than 3 months. After RNA was extracted from PBMCs, the TCR library was made from it. The same sample was also used in a study of T cells in Graves' hyperthyroidism and ophthalmopathy.

The sample here was peripheral blood mononuclear cells (PBMCs), taken at new diagnosis, from a patient treated with antithyroid drugs. Receptor source: a woman between 18 and 30 years old with Graves disease.

This clonotype was seen at least ten times. The germline gene is not matched at one end of the junction; a read error may be the cause. The J gene is TRBJ2-1, the V gene TRBV6-1; 7 positions match TRBD2. The CDR3 loop spans 14 amino acids. From germline, CDR1 is MNHNS and CDR2 SASEGT. CDR3 DNA sequence: TGCGCCAGCAGTGAGCTCGGACTAGGGGATGAGCAGTTCTTC. Its translation is CASSELGLGDEQFF.

This clonotype appeared many times. This chain joins TRBV5-1 and TRBJ1-5; TRBD1 matches at 9 bases. Germline V gives CDR1 SGHRS, CDR2 YFSETQ. With V trimmed by 0 bases and J by 5 bases, 6 bases remained unmatched. The CDR3 contains 16 residues. The CDR3 here is CASSLGDRAGDQPQHF. CDR3 nucleotides: TGCGCCAGCAGCTTGGGGGACAGGGCTGGGGATCAGCCCCAGCATTTT.

The genes are TRBV5-5 and TRBJ2-7, with 9 bases matching TRBD1. This CDR3 is 16 amino acids long. The trim removed 4 bases at V and 1 base at J, leaving 9 bases unmatched. Germline CDR1 and CDR2: SGHKS and YYEKEE (reference sequence). The CDR3 DNA follows: TGTGCCAGCAGCAAGACGCCCGGGACAGGGTCCTACGAGCAGTACTTC. This codes for CASSKTPGTGSYEQYF. Full variable domain (remainder filled in from reference TRBV5-5 and TRBJ2-7): DAGVTQSPTHLIKTRGQQVTLRCSPISGHKSVSWYQQVLGQGPQFIFQYYEKEERGRGNFPDRFSARQFPNYSSELNVNALLLGDSALYLCASSKTPGTGSYEQYFGPGTRLTVT.

This clonotype was picked up many times. CDR3 DNA sequence: TGTGCCAGCAGCTTAGTTCCTTGGGGGGGCCCCTCACCCACAGATACGCAGTATTTT. Protein sequence: CASSLVPWGGPSPTDTQYF. The chain carries TRBV7-2 and TRBJ2-3; the D gene is possibly TRBD2 (7 bases). CDR1 and CDR2 (germline): SGHTA, FQGNSA. CDR3 length equals 19 residues. Deletions cut 1 base from V and 2 bases from J, with 22 bases between.

This clonotype was detected many times. The rearrangement links TRBV9 to TRBJ2-1; 9 positions agree with TRBD2. J was trimmed by 5 bases and V by 3 bases; bases with no gene match: 9. This CDR3 is 16 amino acids long. The germline gives CDR1 SGDLS, CDR2 YYNGEE. The CDR3 bases are TGTGCCAGCAGCGACCGGACTAGCGCCACAAACAATGAGCAGTTCTTC. It translates to CASSDRTSATNNEQFF.

This clonotype occurred a few times. The rearrangement uses TRBV2 and TRBJ2-2, with 9 bases fitting TRBD2. This CDR3 has 13 residues. V lost 11 bases and J lost 6; bases outside the gene matches: 7. Looked up from germline, CDR1 is SNHLY and CDR2 is FYNNEI. CDR3 protein: CAQRGDRPGELFF. The CDR3 DNA sequence: TGTGCCCAGCGGGGGGACAGACCCGGGGAGCTGTTTTTT.

The chain uses TRBV30 and TRBJ2-5, with D perhaps matching TRBD1 or TRBD2 (5 bases each). V lost 3 bases, J lost 5 bases, and 13 bases lay in between. Germline V gene data show CDR1 as GTSNPN and CDR2 as SVGIG (reference sequence). The CDR3 runs 13 residues. In DNA, the CDR3 is TGTGCCTGGAGGCGAGGGGTCGTGGAGACCCAGTACTTC. This translates into CAWRRGVVETQYF. Filled out from reference TRBV30 and TRBJ2-5, the complete variable domain reads SQTIHQWPATLVQPVGSPLSLECTVEGTSNPNLYWYRQAAGRGLQLLFYSVGIGQISSEVPQNLSASRPQDRQFILSSKKLLLSDSGFYLCAWRRGVVETQYFGPGTRLLVL.

A few counts support this clonotype. The chain combines TRBV12-3 or TRBV12-4 with TRBJ2-3, with 13 bases fitting TRBD2. The CDR3 has 16 residues. Trimming removed 3 bases from V and 4 bases from J; junction bases left unmatched: 4. The CDR3 region has the DNA TGTGCCAGCAGTTTCGCCGGGACTAGCGGGGCAGATACGCAGTATTTT. Protein product: CASSFAGTSGADTQYF.

This clonotype was seen many times. The genes are TRBV6-2 or TRBV6-3 and TRBJ2-7, with D hard to call. From germline, CDR1 is MNHEY and CDR2 SVGEGT. The V gene lost 5 bases and the J gene lost 4 bases, with 15 bases spanning the gap. This CDR3 comprises 14 residues. The chain's CDR3 is CASSTEAPRYEQYV. For the CDR3, the DNA is TGTGCCAGCAGTACTGAAGCACCCCGGTACGAGCAGTACGTC.

V gene TRBV5-5 combines with J gene TRBJ2-2; D call uncertain. The germline CDR1 and CDR2 sequences are SGHKS and YYEKEE (reference sequence). Deletions cut 3 bases from V and 7 bases from J, with 13 bases between. This CDR3 is built from 14 residues. The CDR3, as DNA: TGTGCCAGCAGCTACAACATGGGCCTCGGGGAGCTGTTTTTT. Protein: CASSYNMGLGELFF.

The chain joins TRBV5-1 to TRBJ2-5; 9 nucleotides match TRBD1. After removal of 3 bases from V and 7 bases from J, the junction contained 16 bases not matched to a gene. The V gene's germline CDR1 is SGHRS and CDR2 YFSETQ. The CDR3 has 17 amino acids. The CDR3 DNA reads TGCGCCAGCAGCTGGAAACCGGGACAGGGCGCCGAGGCGACCCAGTACTTC. It specifies CASSWKPGQGAEATQYF.

The table lists this clonotype with a few counts. This chain connects TRBV4-1 to TRBJ1-5; D gene unclear. The CDR3 contains 17 residues. Trimming left V 1 base short and J 2 bases short, with 15 bases between. Germline values: CDR1 MGHRA, CDR2 YSYEKL. Here the CDR3 DNA reads TGCGCCAGCAGCCAAGCCCCGGGTGGGTACGGCAATCAGCCCCAGCATTTT. This encodes CASSQAPGGYGNQPQHF.

Only a few counts were recorded for this clonotype. V usage is TRBV3-1 and J usage is TRBJ2-7, with 8 bases aligning to TRBD2. The CDR3 runs to 15 residues. Germline trimming cut 1 base from V and 4 bases from J; bases unmatched to any gene: 6. The germline CDR1 and CDR2 sequences are LGHDT and YNNKEL (reference sequence). CDR3 residues: CASSQAPGLGYEQYF. The DNA of the CDR3 is TGTGCCAGCAGCCAAGCCCCGGGACTAGGTTACGAGCAGTACTTC.

This clonotype has a count of ten or more. The V call is TRBV27, the J call TRBJ2-3; 9 bases map to TRBD2. Germline V gives CDR1 MNHEY, CDR2 SMNVEV (reference sequence). V was clipped by 0 bases and J by 4 bases; unmatched bases: 5. The CDR3 is 16 residues long. CDR3 bases: TGTGCCAGCAGTTTATCGGCGGGAGGGCCGCCAGATACGCAGTATTTT. This sequence encodes CASSLSAGGPPDTQYF.

The table lists this clonotype with many counts. The V call is TRBV11-2, the J call TRBJ2-7; TRBD1 is a possible D gene (5 bases). CDR1 and CDR2 from the germline V gene are SGHAT and FQNNGV. Trimming removed 1 base at V and 0 bases at J, with 10 bases between. This CDR3 comprises 15 residues. The CDR3 spells CASSLGVDSSYEQYF. CDR3 bases: TGTGCCAGCAGCTTAGGGGTCGACAGCTCCTACGAGCAGTACTTC.

At least ten counts were recorded for this clonotype. This chain links TRBV11-2 with TRBJ1-1; D is perhaps TRBD1 (6 bases). Germline V gives CDR1 SGHAT, CDR2 FQNNGV. The CDR3 has 13 residues. The V end was cut by 3 bases, the J end by 1 base, with 6 bases between. CDR3 nucleotide sequence: TGTGCCAGCAGCTTGGACAGGAACACTGAAGCTTTCTTT. This gives the protein CASSLDRNTEAFF.

This clonotype has at least ten counts. The chain is built from TRBV7-2 and TRBJ1-1; possible D gene TRBD1, 6 bases. The CDR3 runs to 15 residues. The germline CDR1 and CDR2 sequences are SGHTA and FQGNSA. Between the trimmed V and J ends, which lost 3 bases and 4 bases, there was a span of 15 bases. The CDR3 reads CASSLEGGGFTEAFF. CDR3 DNA sequence: TGTGCCAGCAGCTTGGAGGGGGGGGGTTTCACTGAAGCTTTCTTT.

This clonotype was counted only a few times. V and J are TRBV6-2 or TRBV6-3 and TRBJ2-1; TRBD2 aligns across 10 bases. J gave up 8 bases and V 0 bases, and 7 bases lay outside the gene matches. The CDR3 consists of 16 residues. Germline CDR1 and CDR2: MNHEY and SVGEGT. The CDR3 sequence is CASSYSPSGGGDEQFF. The CDR3 DNA is TGTGCCAGCAGTTACTCCCCTAGCGGGGGAGGGGATGAGCAGTTCTTC.

The chain is built from TRBV9 and TRBJ2-1; the D is unclear. The CDR3 length is 16 residues. CDR1 SGDLS and CDR2 YYNGEE come from the germline V gene. Trimming took 1 base from V and 0 from J, leaving 11 bases between them. The CDR3 DNA reads TGTGCCAGCAGCGTACAACCTCTAAGCTCCTACAATGAGCAGTTCTTC. Its translation: CASSVQPLSSYNEQFF.

Ten or more counts support this clonotype. The chain recombines TRBV13 with TRBJ2-7; D is possibly TRBD1 or TRBD2 (6 bases each). This CDR3 spans 15 amino acids. The V end lost 1 base, the J end lost 5 bases, and 15 bases lay between the germline ends. Per germline, CDR1 PRHDT and CDR2 FYEKMQ (reference sequence). The DNA of the CDR3 is TGTGCCAGCAGCTTAGTATTTGGGGGGCGCGACGAGCAGTACTTC. This sequence encodes CASSLVFGGRDEQYF.

This clonotype occurred a few times. The CDR3 bases are TGTGCCACCAGTGATTCGGGGGATGGCAATCAGCCCCAGCATTTT. Translating gives CATSDSGDGNQPQHF. This sequence joins TRBV24-1 and TRBJ1-5, with D perhaps TRBD1 (5 bases). The germline CDR1 and CDR2 sequences are KGHDR and SFDVKD. The ends were cut back, 2 bases at V and 2 bases at J, with 9 bases in the middle. This CDR3 spans 15 amino acids.

In this sample, this clonotype turned up many times. The chain combines TRBV14 with TRBJ2-3; 11 bases match TRBD2. Germline V CDR1 and CDR2: SGHDN, FVKESK. This CDR3 spans 15 amino acids. V trimming: 4 bases; J trimming: 6 bases; junction bases outside the gene matches: 6. The CDR3 spells CASSLPGLAVDTQYF. The CDR3 nucleotides read TGTGCCAGCAGCCTTCCGGGACTAGCGGTGGATACGCAGTATTTT.

The sample holds a few counts of this clonotype. The CDR3 region has the DNA TGTGCCACCAGCAGAGTTGTCCGCGGGGGATACACAGATACGCAGTATTTT. Protein product: CATSRVVRGGYTDTQYF. The V call is TRBV15, the J call TRBJ2-3; 7 nucleotides line up with TRBD2. The V gene's germline CDR1 is LNHNV and CDR2 YYDKDF (reference sequence). The CDR3 has 17 residues. Trimming took 1 base from V and 2 from J; bases not matched to a gene: 9.

This clonotype has ten or more counts. The rearrangement joins TRBV20-1 to TRBJ2-1, with 9 bases aligning to TRBD1. The V and J ends lost 2 bases and 4 bases, in that order; junction bases with no gene match: 9. The V gene's germline CDR1 is DFQATT and CDR2 SNEGSKA (reference sequence). This CDR3 is 16 amino acids long. This CDR3 is CSARSLGDRVYNEQFF. DNA for the CDR3: TGCAGTGCTAGATCCTTGGGGGACAGGGTGTACAATGAGCAGTTCTTC.

This clonotype was seen ten or more times. The chain employs TRBV18 and TRBJ1-1; no clear D. The V end was cut by 1 base, the J end by 3 bases, with 6 bases between. CDR1 KGHSH and CDR2 LQKENI come from the germline V gene. CDR3 length equals 13 residues. The CDR3 coding sequence is TGTGCCAGCTCACCACTGAGGGACACTGAAGCTTTCTTT. Amino acid sequence: CASSPLRDTEAFF. The whole variable domain, remainder taken from reference TRBV18 and TRBJ1-1, is NAGVMQNPRHLVRRRGQEARLRCSPMKGHSHVYWYRQLPEEGLKFMVYLQKENIIDESGMPKERFSAEFPKEGPSILRIQQVVRGDSAAYFCASSPLRDTEAFFGQGTRLTVV.

This clonotype has ten or more counts. The chain has TRBV28 and TRBJ2-7, with TRBD2 matching over 12 bases. V lost 4 bases, J lost 5 bases, and 9 bases stayed unmatched. This CDR3 has 16 amino acids. The germline V gene has CDR1 MDHEN and CDR2 SYDVKM. The CDR3 loop reads CASSSYTSGRINEQYF. The CDR3, as DNA: TGTGCCAGCAGTTCCTATACTAGCGGGAGGATCAACGAGCAGTACTTC.

This clonotype was counted a few times. V usage is TRBV7-9 and J usage is TRBJ2-4; 7 bases line up with TRBD2. Per germline, CDR1 SEHNR and CDR2 FQNEAQ (reference sequence). This CDR3 spans 20 amino acids. With V trimmed by 0 bases and J by 0 bases, 14 bases remained unmatched. The CDR3 bases are TGTGCCAGCAGCTTAGCGAAGGACTGGGAGGGGTCCATAGCCAAAAACATTCAGTACTTC. Protein product: CASSLAKDWEGSIAKNIQYF.